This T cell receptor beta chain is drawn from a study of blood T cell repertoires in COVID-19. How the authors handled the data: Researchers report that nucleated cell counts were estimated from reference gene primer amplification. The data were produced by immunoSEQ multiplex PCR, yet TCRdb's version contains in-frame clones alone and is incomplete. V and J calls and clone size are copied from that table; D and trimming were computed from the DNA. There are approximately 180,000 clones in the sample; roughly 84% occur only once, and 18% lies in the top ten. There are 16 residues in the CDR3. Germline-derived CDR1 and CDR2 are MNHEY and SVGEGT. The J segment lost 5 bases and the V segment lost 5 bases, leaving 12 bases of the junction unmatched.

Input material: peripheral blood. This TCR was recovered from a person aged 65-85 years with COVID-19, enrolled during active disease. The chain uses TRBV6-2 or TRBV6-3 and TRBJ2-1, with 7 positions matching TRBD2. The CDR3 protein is CASSRDYMGKNNEQFF. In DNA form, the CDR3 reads TGTGCCAGCAGTCGGGACTACATGGGCAAAAACAATGAGCAGTTCTTC.